Described below is a single TCR beta chain sequence and its context. The sample originates from a study of T cells in localized non-small cell lung cancer. Using immunoSEQ multiplex PCR, the repertoire was profiled, and TCRdb retains in-frame clones only, with some absent. Of about 76,000 clones in the sample, approximately 84% were seen once. V lost 0 bases and J lost 8; bases outside the gene matches: 8. Germline CDR1 is SGHRS and CDR2 is YFSETQ. This CDR3 comprises 15 residues. The sequencing used peripheral blood, collected before any cancer treatment. The receptor was isolated from an older female donor with stage I lung adenocarcinoma. The V gene is TRBV5-1, the J gene TRBJ1-2; the match to TRBD1 covers 9 bases. The CDR3 bases are TGCGCCAGCAGCTTGGCACCGAGGACAGGGGTCGGCTACACCTTC. Amino acids: CASSLAPRTGVGYTF.